The present entry profiles one TCR beta chain with its context. No antigen is known for it. CDR1 is MGHDK and CDR2 is SYGVNS in the germline V gene. Trimming at V came to 0 bases and at J to 2 bases, leaving 2 bases not matched to a gene. There are 16 residues in the CDR3. 13 Jbeta primers and 60 Vbeta primers were used for the PCR. Original data processing: A follow-up analysis tallied 70 million to 80 million unique TCR beta chains, approximately 10 million shared. The repertoire was sequenced with immunoSEQ multiplex PCR; TCRdb's copy has only in-frame clones and lacks some. The D gene and trimming were derived from the DNA, and the V and J assignments and clone size from that table. The table shows about 89,000 clones, with 85% occurring only once. The sample comes from a study of cytomegalovirus exposure and HLA in healthy donors. Whole-study results and caveats: Presence/absence comparisons presumed near-even sequencing depth among donors. A later analysis by the authors found several of the most significant clusters apparently linked to common viral pathogens. The authors later found most CMV-associated TCR beta chains appeared HLA-restricted.

The J gene is TRBJ1-4, the V gene TRBV25-1; 8 bases are shared with TRBD1. The sequencing input was PBMCs. This clonotype was obtained from a man in his forties or fifties in good health and CMV-seropositive. This CDR3 reads CASSEYRGLTNEKLFF. The CDR3 region has the DNA TGTGCCAGCAGTGAATACAGGGGGCTCACTAATGAAAAACTGTTTTTT.